This TCR beta chain was captured by sequencing in a study of T cells in Graves' hyperthyroidism and ophthalmopathy. RNA transcripts yielded amplified TCR beta CDR3 regions. HTBI primers were used for first-round RT-PCR of the TCR CDR3. In TCRdb, the multiplex PCR reads were re-called with MiXCR into one record per CDR3 protein. The sample carries around 500,000 distinct CDR3 sequences, 12% to 15% recorded once. Overall study findings and caveats: Stable hyperthyroidism was separated from ophthalmopathy by a model based on 13 V-J features. Ophthalmopathy was model-predicted a median roughly six months pre-onset.

The CDR3 spans 14 residues. Germline V gives CDR1 SNHLY, CDR2 FYNNEI. V was trimmed by 6 bases and J by 4 bases, leaving 14 bases between them. Hyperthyroidism, newly diagnosed and lasting under 2 months, affected patients aged 18 to 65. Any patient presenting with uncontrolled infection, other autoimmune disease, pregnancy or lactation was left out. This clonotype was recorded at least ten times. The target antigen is unknown. The chain links TRBV2 to TRBJ2-3, with D maybe TRBD1 (6 bases). The receptor comes from a woman aged 40 to 49 with Graves' hyperthyroidism. Sequencing was done on a sample of blood. CDR3 in amino acids: CASRGATGSDTQYF. DNA for the CDR3: TGTGCCAGCAGGGGGGCTACTGGGTCAGATACGCAGTATTTT.